Listed below are T cell receptor beta chains from one sample, sequenced in a study of cytomegalovirus exposure and HLA in healthy donors. Clones were read by immunoSEQ multiplex PCR, and TCRdb kept only the in-frame ones, dropping some. The table has roughly 93,000 clones, under 85% seen once. Sequencing input: PBMCs. The receptors were sampled from a man aged 18-30 years in good health and CMV-seropositive. Each CDR3 is given with its conserved first and last residue. Fields, in order: V gene, clone size, J gene, D gene, CDR3 protein, CDR3 DNA. A D gene is named only where the DNA matches it firmly. Expanded clones get a size class; other rows say once, few or many, or leave the size out.

TRBV19	few	TRBJ2-2	.	CASSIGAAGTGELFF	TGTGCCAGTAGTATAGGAGCGGCTGGCACCGGGGAGCTGTTTTTT
TRBV7-3	.	TRBJ2-3	TRBD2	CASGAGGPQDTQYF	TGTGCCAGCGGGGCGGGGGGGCCTCAAGATACGCAGTATTTT
TRBV6-6	.	TRBJ1-2	.	CASSQSRTDNYGYTF	TGTGCCAGCAGCCAATCGAGGACAGACAACTATGGCTACACCTTC
TRBV30	.	TRBJ1-6	TRBD1	CARSGGVQGEMNSPLHF	TGTGCCCGGAGTGGGGGGGTACAGGGGGAGATGAATTCACCCCTCCACTTT
TRBV25-1	.	TRBJ2-2	TRBD2	CASSLAGVPGTGELFF	TGTGCCAGCAGCCTAGCGGGGGTCCCGGGAACCGGGGAGCTGTTTTTT
TRBV5-1	.	TRBJ2-7	TRBD2	CASSLSPWGRDEQYF	TGCGCCAGCAGCTTATCACCCTGGGGGAGGGACGAGCAGTACTTC
TRBV7-9	.	TRBJ2-7	.	CASSSPSPAAYEQYF	TGTGCCAGCAGCTCCCCGTCCCCGGCGGCCTACGAGCAGTACTTC
TRBV6-1	.	TRBJ1-2	.	CASSEVGRGLGYGYTF	TGTGCCAGCAGTGAAGTAGGCAGGGGATTGGGCTATGGCTACACCTTC
TRBV28	.	TRBJ2-7	.	CASSATGFVSEQYF	TGTGCCAGCAGCGCAACAGGGTTCGTCTCCGAGCAGTACTTC
TRBV6-4	.	TRBJ1-1	TRBD1	CASYGGQGLTQAFF	TGTGCCAGCTACGGAGGACAGGGGCTTACCCAAGCTTTCTTT
TRBV4-2	.	TRBJ2-1	TRBD2	CASSPWTSGGPLYNEQFF	TGTGCCAGCAGCCCTTGGACTAGCGGGGGGCCCCTCTACAATGAGCAGTTCTTC
TRBV20-1	.	TRBJ2-5	TRBD1	CSAWTGETQYF	TGCAGTGCCTGGACAGGGGAGACCCAGTACTTC
TRBV6-6	.	TRBJ2-5	TRBD2	CASSDSGGSQETQYF	TGTGCCAGCAGTGATAGCGGGGGTTCTCAAGAGACCCAGTACTTC
TRBV5-6	.	TRBJ1-3	.	CASSYLRGTSGNTIYF	TGTGCCAGCAGCTACCTTCGGGGAACCTCTGGAAACACCATATATTTT
TRBV30	.	TRBJ1-6	TRBD1	CAWSRDRGSYNSPLHF	TGTGCCTGGTCTCGGGACAGGGGTTCCTATAATTCACCCCTCCACTTT
TRBV7-9	few	TRBJ2-3	TRBD1	CASSLVESGTGTDTQYF	TGTGCCAGCAGCTTAGTAGAATCCGGGACAGGCACAGATACGCAGTATTTT